This T cell receptor beta chain was sequenced for a study of identical twins. TCRdb fed the 5' RACE reads into MiXCR, producing one record per CDR3 protein. The sample has 500,000 to 600,000 distinct CDR3 sequences; approximately 22% are singletons. There are 15 residues in the CDR3. V was cut by 0 bases and J by 1 base, with 10 bases left in between. Per the germline V gene, CDR1 is GTSNPN and CDR2 is SVGIG (reference sequence). The sample was also linked to a second study, of T cells expressing NK-cell markers.

The J gene is TRBJ2-4, the V gene TRBV30; D perhaps matches TRBD2 (6 bases). What was sequenced was CD4+ T cells sorted from blood. This clonotype originated in a woman between 18 and 30 years old in good health. The CDR3 nucleotides read TGTGCCTGGAGTGTCGGGGGAGCGGCCAAAAACATTCAGTACTTC. This translates into CAWSVGGAAKNIQYF.